This passage covers 10 T cell receptor beta chains from one sample sequenced in a study of patients and donors after allogeneic stem cell transplantation. TCRdb itself ran the RT-PCR reads through MiXCR, one entry per CDR3 protein. In the table there are more than 850,000 distinct CDR3 sequences, roughly 18% of which are singletons. The specimen sequenced was blood, either unsorted or a sorted T cell fraction (not recorded which). All receptors come from a human donor who was either an allogeneic HSCT recipient or a stem cell or donor lymphocyte infusion donor (not recorded which). It is not recorded whose cells these are; they may come from a transplant donor.

Ten or more counts support this clonotype. The chain recombines TRBV7-2 with TRBJ2-7; D remains ambiguous. The germline V gene encodes CDR1 SGHTA and CDR2 FQGNSA. This CDR3 is built from 15 residues. The V end was cut by 1 base, the J end by 2 bases, with 12 bases between. CDR3 sequence (DNA): TGTGCCAGCAGCTTAGAAACGACTGCCACCTACGAGCAGTACTTC. Protein sequence: CASSLETTATYEQYF.

This clonotype was recorded a few times. The rearrangement links TRBV5-6 to TRBJ1-1, with 9 nucleotides matching TRBD1. This CDR3 is 12 amino acids long. The germline V gene encodes CDR1 SGHDT and CDR2 YYEEEE. J lost 5 bases, V lost 7 bases, and 3 bases had no gene match. CDR3 nucleotide sequence: TGTGCCAGCCATGGACAGGGGACTGAAGCTTTCTTT. Translated, it gives CASHGQGTEAFF.

V gene TRBV7-2 combines with J gene TRBJ2-4, with 9 nucleotides matching TRBD1. Germline CDR1 reads SGHTA; CDR2 reads FQGNSA. V was clipped by 0 bases and J by 9 bases; unmatched bases: 6. This CDR3 has 15 residues. CDR3 DNA: TGTGCCAGCAGCTTAGCCCCGGGACAGGGCGGCATTCAGTACTTC. Its protein is CASSLAPGQGGIQYF.

The V and J genes are TRBV6-2 or TRBV6-3 and TRBJ2-2; D uncertain. The CDR3 extends over 13 amino acids. Germline V gene sequence: CDR1 MNHEY, CDR2 SVGEGT. Trimming took 6 bases from V and 5 from J, leaving 10 bases between them. This CDR3 reads CASRRHLTGELFF. Written as DNA, the CDR3 is TGTGCCAGCAGGCGACATCTAACCGGGGAGCTGTTTTTT.

This clonotype has just a few counts. This chain links TRBV3-1 with TRBJ2-1; 8 nucleotides match TRBD2. The J segment lost 2 bases and the V segment lost 1 base, leaving 4 bases of the junction unmatched. This CDR3 contains 16 residues. CDR1 is LGHDT and CDR2 is YNNKEL in the germline V gene (reference sequence). This CDR3 reads CASSQGGGRTYNEQFF. The CDR3 DNA reads TGTGCCAGCAGCCAAGGAGGCGGGAGGACCTACAATGAGCAGTTCTTC.

J is TRBJ1-2 and V is TRBV12-3 or TRBV12-4, with D hard to call. This CDR3 is 15 amino acids long. Deletions cut 3 bases from V and 4 bases from J, with 15 bases between. In DNA form, the CDR3 reads TGTGCCAGCAGTTTTTTAATTGGATGGAGCTATGGCTACACCTTC. Protein sequence: CASSFLIGWSYGYTF.

This rearrangement joins TRBV9 to TRBJ2-1; 8 bases agree with TRBD2. Germline V gene lookup returns CDR1 SGDLS and CDR2 YYNGEE. The CDR3 runs 15 residues. Trimming at V came to 0 bases and at J to 6 bases, leaving 5 bases not matched to a gene. DNA of the CDR3: TGTGCCAGCAGCGTAGTTGGGACTAGGGGCAATGAGCAGTTCTTC. Its translation is CASSVVGTRGNEQFF.

The chain is built from TRBV5-1 and TRBJ2-7, with a tentative D call TRBD1 (6 bases). Germline CDR1 reads SGHRS; CDR2 reads YFSETQ. Trimming took 2 bases from V and 6 from J, leaving 12 bases between them. There are 13 residues in the CDR3. CDR3 nucleotides: TGCGCCAGCAGCTTCAACAGGGTGGCCGAGCAGTACTTC. Encoded protein: CASSFNRVAEQYF.

The chain carries TRBV4-1 and TRBJ2-7; unclear D gene. From germline, CDR1 is MGHRA and CDR2 YSYEKL. V lost 0 bases, J lost 1 base, and 10 bases lay in between. CDR3 size: 15 residues. The CDR3 coding sequence is TGCGCCAGCAGCCAAGATCCTGAGGATTCCTACGAGCAGTACTTC. This sequence encodes CASSQDPEDSYEQYF.

The chain is built from TRBV11-3 and TRBJ2-3; 7 bases align to TRBD2. This CDR3 spans 16 amino acids. Looked up from germline, CDR1 is SGHNT and CDR2 is YENEEA. Unmatched junction bases numbered 9, after V lost 3 bases and J lost 3 bases. The DNA of the CDR3 is TGTGCCAGCAGCTTCCACAGGCGGGAGATGACAGATACGCAGTATTTT. It yields the protein CASSFHRREMTDTQYF.